The source of this TCR beta chain is a study of beta chain features in type 1 diabetes. Trimming left V 2 bases short and J 1 base short, with 30 bases between. The CDR3 has 22 residues. This clone was recorded a few times. Its specificity is not known. Regarding the study as a whole: TCRB CDR3s from Type 1 diabetes patients were moderately but significantly shorter in all four CD4+ subsets. Shorter templates may be favored by PCR, equally so in patients and controls. Among type 1 diabetes patients, VDJ junctions had fewer insertions and more deletions.

Post-sort purity exceeded 95% for all sorted populations. As every portion of the isolated RNA was reverse transcribed, the sequencing read expressed TCRB transcripts. Sequencing was performed with immunoSEQ multiplex PCR; in TCRdb, only in-frame clones are kept and a portion is missing. The sample has around 310,000 clones; about 11% are singletons. This TCR derives from a woman younger than 45 in good health. What was sequenced was naive CD4+ T cells from blood. The gene calls are TRBV23-1 and TRBJ2-1; weak D call: TRBD2 (5 bases). TRBV23-1 is an open reading frame, and its role is uncertain. The chain's CDR3 is CASSQLLRTEASTPSSYNEQFF. The CDR3 DNA follows: TGCGCCAGCAGTCAACTCTTGCGGACGGAGGCTTCCACCCCCTCGTCCTACAATGAGCAGTTCTTC.